The 24 T cell receptor beta chains presented below share a single source sample, sequenced in a study of T cell responses to AZD1222 COVID-19 vaccine (dated by TCRdb to about 2021). This specimen's time point label, interpreted: baseline before first vaccination. The treatment or condition label here, explained by the study, means: meningococcal conjugate vaccine given as trial control. The library came from the immunoSEQ multiplex PCR assay. TCRdb took this table from immuneACCESS and kept in-frame rearrangements with V and J called. Such tables lack part of the clones; where checked against another copy, unresolved V genes explain under half of the gap, and the rest is unexplained. This sample holds about 140,000 clones; 90% to 95% were observed only once. The top ten clonotypes cover more than 0.8% of the sample. Sequencing used peripheral blood, obtained on day 0 of MenACWY control vaccination. These receptors came from an adult in good health.

The rearrangement uses TRBV6-2 or TRBV6-3 and TRBJ2-3, with TRBD2 matching 8 bases. V lost 0 bases and J lost 4; bases outside the gene matches: 6. Per germline, CDR1 MNHEY and CDR2 SVGEGT. This CDR3 is 16 amino acids long. The CDR3 is CASSYSLRGGADTQYF. The DNA of the CDR3 is TGTGCCAGCAGTTACTCGCTCCGGGGGGGCGCAGATACGCAGTATTTT.

The rearrangement uses TRBV6-5 and TRBJ1-5, with 8 bases aligning to TRBD1. Germline values: CDR1 MNHEY, CDR2 SVGAGI. The CDR3 is 15 residues long. V shed 4 bases and J 4 bases; nucleotides not matched to a gene: 6. In DNA, the CDR3 is TGTGCCAGCAGTTCCCTGGACAGGGCGAATCAGCCCCAGCATTTT. Protein product: CASSSLDRANQPQHF.

The chain couples TRBV19 to TRBJ1-1; unclear D gene. CDR1 is LNHDA, CDR2 SQIVND, per germline (reference sequence). V was clipped by 5 bases and J by 5 bases, with 12 bases between them. This CDR3 has 13 residues. CDR3 DNA sequence: TGTGCCAGTAGTGTGGACGGAGGGACTGAAGCTTTCTTT. This translates into CASSVDGGTEAFF.

The chain employs TRBV4-2 and TRBJ1-1; 10 nucleotides align to TRBD1. The CDR3 sequence is 17 residues long. V shed 1 base, J shed 5 bases, and the junction held 10 bases outside the gene matches. The germline gives CDR1 LGHNA, CDR2 YNFKEQ. CDR3 sequence reads: CASSQAGTGVYGTEAFF. In DNA form, the CDR3 reads TGTGCCAGCAGCCAAGCGGGGACAGGGGTGTACGGAACTGAAGCTTTCTTT.

The gene calls are TRBV25-1 and TRBJ1-1, with D uncertain. V lost 7 bases to trimming and J lost 5 bases, with 14 bases between them. The CDR3 runs to 13 residues. The germline V gene has CDR1 MGHDK and CDR2 SYGVNS. The CDR3 sequence: CASMRRVGTEAFF. CDR3 bases: TGTGCCAGCATGAGGCGCGTAGGGACTGAAGCTTTCTTT.

The V gene is TRBV19, the J gene TRBJ1-4; D ambiguous. The germline CDR1 and CDR2 sequences are LNHDA and SQIVND (reference sequence). The CDR3 is 15 residues long. The V end was cut by 7 bases, the J end by 0 bases, with 12 bases between. CDR3: CASTIYASTNEKLFF. CDR3 DNA sequence: TGTGCCAGTACAATCTACGCCTCAACTAATGAAAAACTGTTTTTT.

The chain combines TRBV5-6 with TRBJ1-5; TRBD1 matches 9 bases. The germline V gene encodes CDR1 SGHDT and CDR2 YYEEEE. This CDR3 has 16 amino acids. After removal of 4 bases from V and 1 base from J, the junction contained 6 bases not matched to a gene. The CDR3 region has the DNA TGTGCCAGCAGCAAACAACAGGGGGCGAGCAATCAGCCCCAGCATTTT. Protein sequence: CASSKQQGASNQPQHF.

This clone was seen once. This rearrangement joins TRBV7-9 to TRBJ1-1; 9 positions match TRBD1. The CDR3 spans 15 residues. V was pared by 5 bases and J by 6 bases, with 10 bases of the junction left unmatched. Germline V gene sequence: CDR1 SEHNR, CDR2 FQNEAQ (reference sequence). The CDR3 spells CASSPGTGRPPEAFF. The CDR3 DNA reads TGTGCCAGCAGCCCAGGGACAGGGAGACCCCCTGAAGCTTTCTTT.

The chain employs TRBV6-2 or TRBV6-3 and TRBJ1-1; unclear D gene. Trimming pared 4 bases from V and 1 base from J, leaving 7 bases between. CDR1 MNHEY and CDR2 SVGEGT come from the germline V gene. The CDR3 runs 13 residues. CDR3 region: CASSLLGNTEAFF. CDR3 bases: TGTGCCAGCAGTTTGTTAGGGAACACTGAAGCTTTCTTT.

The chain couples TRBV4-1 to TRBJ1-6, with D maybe TRBD1 (5 bases). The CDR3 has 17 amino acids. V lost 0 bases and J 4 bases, leaving 13 bases between the germline ends. Germline CDR1 MGHRA, CDR2 YSYEKL. The CDR3 DNA sequence: TGCGCCAGCAGCCAAGATACCGGGACGGTATATAATTCACCCCTCCACTTT. It specifies CASSQDTGTVYNSPLHF.

J is TRBJ2-2 and V is TRBV2; a weak D match, TRBD1 (5 bases). This CDR3 is 14 amino acids long. The V gene's germline CDR1 is SNHLY and CDR2 FYNNEI. The germline V and J ends were trimmed by 6 bases and 1 base, with 9 bases remaining between them. This CDR3 is CASRVGQNTGELFF. The CDR3 nucleotides read TGTGCCAGCAGGGTCGGACAGAACACCGGGGAGCTGTTTTTT.

The sample holds one count of this clone. V and J are TRBV7-2 and TRBJ1-1; D remains ambiguous. This CDR3 region has 13 residues. CDR1 is SGHTA and CDR2 is FQGNSA in the germline V gene. The ends were cut back, 8 bases at V and 0 bases at J, with 10 bases in the middle. The CDR3 spells CASQQDVNTEAFF. The CDR3 bases are TGTGCCAGCCAGCAGGATGTGAACACTGAAGCTTTCTTT.

V gene TRBV6-2 or TRBV6-3 combines with J gene TRBJ2-3; D might be TRBD1 (7 bases). CDR3 size: 14 residues. Germline assignment: CDR1 MNHEY and CDR2 SVGEGT. V was clipped by 5 bases and J by 0 bases, with 9 bases between them. Written as DNA, the CDR3 is TGTGCCAGCAGTGCAGGGGGGAGCACAGATACGCAGTATTTT. Its translation: CASSAGGSTDTQYF.

This chain links TRBV27 with TRBJ1-4; no firm D call. Germline V gene sequence: CDR1 MNHEY, CDR2 SMNVEV (reference sequence). V was clipped by 0 bases and J by 5 bases, with 16 bases between them. This CDR3 region has 17 residues. The CDR3 region has the DNA TGTGCCAGCAGTTTATCGAGGCGGACCCACATCAATGAAAAACTGTTTTTT. Encoded protein: CASSLSRRTHINEKLFF.

V is TRBV6-5 and J is TRBJ2-1; D assignment may be TRBD1 or TRBD2 (5 bases each). V was cut by 7 bases and J by 2 bases, with 12 bases left in between. The germline CDR1 and CDR2 sequences are MNHEY and SVGAGI. This CDR3 spans 14 amino acids. The CDR3 is CASTWDRTYNEQFF. CDR3 nucleotides: TGTGCCAGCACTTGGGACCGAACCTACAATGAGCAGTTCTTC.

The genes are TRBV5-1 and TRBJ1-2, with D possibly matching TRBD1 (6 bases). V dropped 4 bases and J dropped 8 bases, with 12 bases sitting between them. CDR1 and CDR2 from the germline V gene are SGHRS and YFSETQ. This CDR3 is 12 amino acids long. Here the CDR3 reads CASSPGGAGYTF. DNA for the CDR3: TGCGCCAGCAGCCCCGGGGGGGCGGGCTACACCTTC.

The chain recombines TRBV6-2 or TRBV6-3 with TRBJ2-7, with 8 bases matching TRBD1. Trimming took 6 bases from V and 10 from J; bases not matched to a gene: 5. The CDR3 has 11 amino acids. Germline CDR1 and CDR2: MNHEY and SVGEGT. This CDR3 is CASSRGQGQYF. CDR3 nucleotides: TGTGCCAGCAGCAGAGGACAGGGACAGTACTTC.

This clone was found once. The J gene is TRBJ2-7, the V gene TRBV13; D unresolved. CDR1 and CDR2 (germline): PRHDT, FYEKMQ (reference sequence). Trimming cost V 5 bases and J 0 bases, with 20 bases left between them. CDR3 length: 17 residues. The CDR3 loop reads CASSGGLPEGLSYEQYF. The DNA for the CDR3 is TGTGCCAGCAGCGGTGGGCTTCCCGAAGGCCTCTCCTACGAGCAGTACTTC.

This clone has just one count. This sequence joins TRBV28 and TRBJ2-7, with 8 bases matching TRBD1. This CDR3 is 15 amino acids long. Germline CDR1 is MDHEN and CDR2 is SYDVKM. V was clipped by 2 bases and J by 5 bases; unmatched bases: 8. CDR3 in DNA: TGTGCCAGCAGTTTAAGGCAGGGGGCTTCGGACGAGCAGTACTTC. This sequence encodes CASSLRQGASDEQYF.

The genes are TRBV28 and TRBJ2-7; 10 positions match TRBD1. Germline CDR1 reads MDHEN; CDR2 reads SYDVKM. Trimming removed 3 bases from V and 5 bases from J; junction bases left unmatched: 10. The CDR3 totals 16 residues. CDR3 nucleotide sequence: TGTGCCAGCAGTTTCACCCGGACAGGGGGTCGGGACGAGCAGTACTTC. The encoded protein is CASSFTRTGGRDEQYF.

The chain recombines TRBV5-8 with TRBJ1-5; D not certain. Germline CDR1 SGHTS, CDR2 YDEGEE. CDR3 size: 15 residues. Trimming removed 4 bases at V and 1 base at J, with 12 bases between. The CDR3 spells CASSPTSRSNQPQHF. The CDR3 nucleotides are TGTGCCAGCAGCCCGACCTCACGCAGCAATCAGCCCCAGCATTTT.

The chain employs TRBV7-2 and TRBJ1-2; 9 bases agree with TRBD1. Trimming took 5 bases from V and 3 from J; bases not matched to a gene: 7. The CDR3 has 15 residues. CDR1 and CDR2 from the germline V gene are SGHTA and FQGNSA. The CDR3 coding sequence is TGTGCCAGCAGCCACCGGACAGGGGCAGACTATGGCTACACCTTC. Its translation: CASSHRTGADYGYTF.

The rearrangement joins TRBV10-3 to TRBJ1-1, with D possibly TRBD1 on 6 matching bases. CDR1 ENHRY and CDR2 SYGVKD come from the germline V gene. Trimming took 2 bases from V and 7 from J, leaving 17 bases between them. This CDR3 is built from 15 residues. CDR3 sequence (DNA): TGTGCCATCAGTGAGGTTAAGGGGGGTATGGGTGAAGCTTTCTTT. The encoded protein is CAISEVKGGMGEAFF.

J is TRBJ2-1 and V is TRBV15; D is perhaps TRBD2 (7 bases). Germline V lookup: CDR1 LNHNV, CDR2 YYDKDF (reference sequence). V was trimmed by 5 bases and J by 0 bases, leaving 23 bases between them. The CDR3 length is 19 residues. The CDR3 is CATSRGGARTASSYNEQFF. The CDR3 DNA reads TGTGCCACCAGCCGCGGGGGCGCCCGAACCGCGAGCTCCTACAATGAGCAGTTCTTC.